The 23 T cell receptor beta chains below all came from one sample that was sequenced in a study of CD8 T cells in Susac syndrome. When the RNA was reverse transcribed, random hexamers were used with an input of about 0.45 to 1 ug. TCRdb re-derived calls from the immunoSEQ multiplex PCR reads in MiXCR, one entry per CDR3 protein. The top ten clones hold around 0.2% of a sample with around 150,000 distinct CDR3 sequences, around 95% of them seen once. The sample comprised CD8+ T cells from PBMCs. The receptors were gathered from a human donor with Susac syndrome.

The rearrangement joins TRBV14 to TRBJ2-1; D uncertain. This CDR3 spans 18 amino acids. The V end lost 3 bases, the J end lost 0 bases, and 18 bases lay between the germline ends. CDR1 is SGHDN, CDR2 FVKESK, per germline. CDR3 nucleotide sequence: TGTGCCAGCAGCCAGGACCTAGGAACTCACAGCTCCTACAATGAGCAGTTCTTC. Encoded protein: CASSQDLGTHSSYNEQFF.

The V call is TRBV28, the J call TRBJ2-1; TRBD2 might be the D (5 bases). There are 12 residues in the CDR3. CDR1 and CDR2 (germline): MDHEN, SYDVKM. V was shortened by 5 bases and J by 10 bases, with 12 bases between the two germline ends. CDR3 sequence reads: CASSPSTREQFF. The DNA of the CDR3 is TGTGCCAGCAGTCCTTCCACTAGAGAGCAGTTCTTC.

This clonotype was recorded once. The CDR3 sequence: CRLTSGSSGELFF. In DNA, the CDR3 is TGCAGATTAACTAGCGGGAGTTCCGGGGAGCTGTTTTTT. The chain employs TRBV29-1 and TRBJ2-2; TRBD2 matches at 11 bases. CDR3 size: 13 residues. Germline V gives CDR1 SQVTM, CDR2 ANQGSEA.

V usage is TRBV12-5 and J usage is TRBJ2-4, with D hard to call. V was cut by 7 bases and J by 1 base, with 5 bases left in between. Germline assignment: CDR1 LGHNT and CDR2 FRNRAP. CDR3 length: 12 residues. The CDR3 here is CASVSAKNIQYF. The CDR3 region has the DNA TGTGCTAGTGTGAGCGCCAAAAACATTCAGTACTTC. The full variable domain, with the rest looked up from reference TRBV12-5 and TRBJ2-4, is DARVTQTPRHKVTEMGQEVTMRCQPILGHNTVFWYRQTMMQGLELLAYFRNRAPLDDSGMPKDRFSAEMPDATLATLKIQPSEPRDSAVYFCASVSAKNIQYFGAGTRLSVL.

The chain employs TRBV7-2 and TRBJ2-2; the D is unclear. Germline CDR1 and CDR2: SGHTA and FQGNSA. Trimming shortened V by 8 bases and J by 7 bases, and 8 bases separated the two germline ends. This CDR3 contains 11 residues. CDR3 DNA: TGTGCCAGCTCACGCGGCGGGGAGCTGTTTTTT. Protein sequence: CASSRGGELFF.

The gene calls are TRBV16 and TRBJ2-4; 8 bases are shared with TRBD1. Germline lookup yields CDR1 KGHSY and CDR2 FQNENV. The CDR3 sequence is 14 residues long. Trimming took 4 bases from V and 8 from J; bases not matched to a gene: 7. The CDR3 DNA reads as TGTGCCAGCAGCCTAGGACAGGGAGAGGACATTCAGTACTTC. Translating gives CASSLGQGEDIQYF.

The rearrangement links TRBV20-1 to TRBJ2-7; unclear D gene. Germline V gene data show CDR1 as DFQATT and CDR2 as SNEGSKA (reference sequence). There are 12 residues in the CDR3. Deletions cut 6 bases from V and 1 base from J, with 10 bases between. The CDR3 region has the DNA TGCAGTGCCCCAAGTGCATCCTACGAGCAGTACTTC. Its translation is CSAPSASYEQYF.

This clonotype occurred a few times. The rearrangement uses TRBV19 and TRBJ1-1; D is unresolved. The CDR3 is 12 residues long. CDR1 and CDR2 from the germline V gene are LNHDA and SQIVND (reference sequence). V gave up 3 bases and J gave up 0 bases, with 2 bases separating them. The CDR3 here is CASSILNTEAFF. The CDR3 bases are TGTGCCAGTAGTATTTTGAACACTGAAGCTTTCTTT.

The J gene is TRBJ2-1, the V gene TRBV7-9; TRBD1 aligns across 9 bases. The CDR3 runs to 14 residues. After removal of 6 bases from V and 3 bases from J, the junction contained 3 bases not matched to a gene. Germline CDR1 SEHNR, CDR2 FQNEAQ (reference sequence). CDR3 loop: CASRDRGGYNEQFF. In DNA, the CDR3 is TGTGCCAGCAGGGACAGGGGCGGCTACAATGAGCAGTTCTTC.

V and J are TRBV12-3 or TRBV12-4 and TRBJ2-5, with TRBD2 matching over 9 bases. Unmatched junction bases numbered 3, after V lost 2 bases and J lost 5 bases. This CDR3 contains 14 residues. The CDR3 region has the DNA TGTGCCAGCAGTTTAAGTAGCGGGAGTGAGACCCAGTACTTC. Protein sequence: CASSLSSGSETQYF.

The chain has TRBV12-3 or TRBV12-4 and TRBJ2-5; D is uncertain. V lost 4 bases to trimming and J lost 5 bases, with 5 bases between them. The CDR3 consists of 11 residues. CDR3 DNA sequence: TGTGCCAGCAGTTATGCGGAGACCCAGTACTTC. It codes for CASSYAETQYF.

The chain has TRBV20-1 and TRBJ2-7, with D tentatively TRBD1 or TRBD2 (5 bases each). The V gene lost 6 bases and the J gene lost 0 bases, with 18 bases spanning the gap. This CDR3 spans 15 amino acids. CDR1 DFQATT and CDR2 SNEGSKA come from the germline V gene (reference sequence). CDR3 bases: TGCAGTGCGAAACACGATGGGGGATCCTCCTACGAGCAGTACTTC. It translates to CSAKHDGGSSYEQYF.

J is TRBJ1-1 and V is TRBV27; 7 bases line up with TRBD1. J lost 8 bases, V lost 2 bases, and 11 bases had no gene match. The CDR3 length is 15 residues. Germline V CDR1 and CDR2: MNHEY, SMNVEV (reference sequence). The CDR3 is CASSLPGQASSEAFF. The DNA of the CDR3 is TGTGCCAGCAGTTTACCCGGACAGGCGTCGTCGGAAGCTTTCTTT.

This chain's CDR3 is CASSLGPRIYEQYF. The CDR3 region has the DNA TGTGCCAGCAGTTTGGGACCCCGGATCTACGAGCAGTACTTC. This chain connects TRBV12-3 or TRBV12-4 to TRBJ2-7; D is possibly TRBD1 or TRBD2 (5 bases each). The germline V and J ends were trimmed by 3 bases and 3 bases, with 12 bases remaining between them. The CDR3 length is 14 residues.

This chain connects TRBV7-8 to TRBJ2-7, with D possibly being TRBD2 (6 bases). Between the trimmed V and J ends, which lost 4 bases and 7 bases, there was a span of 17 bases. The CDR3 has 14 amino acids. CDR1 and CDR2 from the germline V gene are SGHVS and FQNEAQ. CDR3 loop: CASSSTFQGGEQYF. CDR3 in DNA: TGTGCCAGCAGCTCGACCTTTCAGGGAGGTGAGCAGTACTTC.

CDR3 residues: CSVAGGSSYEQYF. The CDR3 coding sequence is TGCAGCGTTGCTGGCGGGAGCTCCTACGAGCAGTACTTC. The chain uses TRBV29-1 and TRBJ2-7, with TRBD2 matching over 7 bases. Unmatched junction bases numbered 3, after V lost 4 bases and J lost 0 bases. The CDR3 contains 13 residues. The germline CDR1 and CDR2 sequences are SQVTM and ANQGSEA.

CDR3: CASSTGLADEQYF. The CDR3 DNA is TGTGCCAGCAGTACAGGCTTGGCGGACGAGCAGTACTTC. The chain links TRBV28 to TRBJ2-7; the D gene is possibly TRBD1 (5 bases). The ends were cut back, 5 bases at V and 5 bases at J, with 13 bases in the middle. The CDR3 has 13 residues. The germline CDR1 and CDR2 sequences are MDHEN and SYDVKM.

CDR3 amino acids: CSATGTSYNEQFF. CDR3 bases: TGCAGTGCTACGGGTACCTCCTACAATGAGCAGTTCTTC. This chain links TRBV20-1 with TRBJ2-1; D not resolved. This CDR3 contains 13 residues. The germline V and J ends were trimmed by 4 bases and 0 bases, with 7 bases remaining between them. Looked up from germline, CDR1 is DFQATT and CDR2 is SNEGSKA (reference sequence).

The V call is TRBV27, the J call TRBJ1-1, with D possibly being TRBD1 (6 bases). The CDR3 has 17 amino acids. CDR1 and CDR2 from the germline V gene are MNHEY and SMNVEV (reference sequence). Between the trimmed V and J ends, which lost 4 bases and 8 bases, there was a span of 26 bases. CDR3 in amino acids: CASSSAWRTDERSEAFF. The CDR3 coding sequence is TGTGCCAGCAGTTCGGCGTGGAGGACAGACGAGAGGTCCGAAGCTTTCTTT.

J is TRBJ2-5 and V is TRBV20-1, with D maybe TRBD1 (6 bases). The CDR3 has 13 residues. V lost 4 bases and J lost 2, with 11 bases in between. CDR1 and CDR2 (germline): DFQATT, SNEGSKA (reference sequence). Here the CDR3 DNA reads TGCAGTGCTAAGGACAGTCCTCAAGAGACCCAGTACTTC. As protein: CSAKDSPQETQYF.

In nucleotides, the CDR3 is TGCAGCGTTGACTCGCCCATGAAAGGGAACGAGCAGTACTTC. Its translation: CSVDSPMKGNEQYF. V is TRBV29-1 and J is TRBJ2-7; D is undetermined. Germline-derived CDR1 and CDR2 are SQVTM and ANQGSEA. The V and J ends lost 3 bases and 5 bases respectively, with 17 bases between them. The CDR3 is 14 amino acids.

V is TRBV29-1 and J is TRBJ2-7, with 7 bases lining up with TRBD1. The CDR3 spans 12 residues. Germline V CDR1 and CDR2: SQVTM, ANQGSEA. Trimming cost V 7 bases and J 7 bases; bases outside gene matches: 10. The CDR3 DNA follows: TGCAGCGGGACAGGCTTCGCCGGGGAGCAGTACTTC. Encoded protein: CSGTGFAGEQYF.

The chain employs TRBV28 and TRBJ1-1, with 9 bases aligning to TRBD1. Germline CDR1 is MDHEN and CDR2 is SYDVKM. This CDR3 is 14 amino acids long. V shed 8 bases and J 4 bases; nucleotides not matched to a gene: 8. The CDR3 loop is CASGPTGGRTEAFF. The CDR3 DNA reads TGTGCCAGCGGACCCACAGGGGGCCGCACTGAAGCTTTCTTT.